The 27 T cell receptor beta chains given below trace back to one sample, sequenced in a study of T-cell reconstitution after alpha-beta-depleted transplantation in children. Preparation of the TCRbeta library was carried out with unique molecular identifiers. TCRdb called the PCR reads again in MiXCR, with one record for every CDR3 protein. The profile covers 350,000 to 500,000 distinct CDR3 sequences, with approximately 42% appearing a single time and under 35% taken by the ten largest. The sequencing used PBMCs, collected before TCRalphabeta/CD19-depleted stem cell transplant. The receptors shown here come from a girl aged 2-10 years with aplastic anemia, due to receive a stem cell transplant.

The genes are TRBV11-2 and TRBJ1-1, with 8 positions matching TRBD1. CDR1 and CDR2 (germline): SGHAT, FQNNGV. The V segment lost 5 bases and the J segment 8 bases; nucleotides outside the gene matches: 10. The CDR3 sequence is 14 residues long. The CDR3 DNA sequence: TGTGCCAGCAGCCCCCTCCGGGACAGGATAGAAGCTTTCTTT. It yields the protein CASSPLRDRIEAFF.

V and J are TRBV4-1 and TRBJ1-1; no reliable D call. The V gene lost 4 bases and the J gene lost 1 base, with 13 bases spanning the gap. Germline values: CDR1 MGHRA, CDR2 YSYEKL. The CDR3 runs 15 residues. CDR3 protein: CASSRRIGPNTEAFF. In DNA form, the CDR3 reads TGCGCCAGCAGCCGTAGGATTGGACCGAACACTGAAGCTTTCTTT.

This clonotype was observed many times. The chain has TRBV6-5 and TRBJ2-1, with TRBD1 matching over 7 bases. Germline CDR1 MNHEY, CDR2 SVGAGI. Trimming at V came to 3 bases and at J to 4 bases, leaving 15 bases not matched to a gene. This CDR3 is 18 amino acids long. The CDR3 protein is CASSYSTPTGNLYNEQFF. As DNA, the CDR3 is TGTGCCAGCAGTTATTCAACCCCGACAGGGAACTTATACAATGAGCAGTTCTTC.

This clonotype showed up just a few times. This sequence joins TRBV6-5 and TRBJ2-4; 10 bases agree with TRBD1. CDR1 is MNHEY, CDR2 SVGAGI, per germline. This CDR3 contains 17 residues. With V trimmed by 0 bases and J by 4 bases, 6 bases remained unmatched. In DNA, the CDR3 is TGTGCCAGCAGTTACTCCCCGAGGACAGGGGGTAAAAACATTCAGTACTTC. Residues: CASSYSPRTGGKNIQYF.

This rearrangement joins TRBV7-2 to TRBJ1-6; 7 positions agree with TRBD1. Germline V CDR1 and CDR2: SGHTA, FQGNSA. V shed 2 bases, J shed 5 bases, and the junction held 3 bases outside the gene matches. The CDR3 is made up of 15 amino acids. The CDR3 loop reads CASSLMGQHNSPLHF. Written as DNA, the CDR3 is TGTGCCAGCAGCTTAATGGGACAGCATAATTCACCCCTCCACTTT.

This rearrangement joins TRBV7-2 to TRBJ2-5, with 11 bases lining up with TRBD2. This CDR3 has 15 amino acids. Germline V gene sequence: CDR1 SGHTA, CDR2 FQGNSA. With V trimmed by 4 bases and J by 3 bases, 4 bases remained unmatched. CDR3 loop: CASSWNSGGEETQYF. CDR3 sequence (DNA): TGTGCCAGCAGCTGGAATAGCGGGGGGGAAGAGACCCAGTACTTC.

The V and J genes are TRBV19 and TRBJ1-5, with D maybe TRBD1 (5 bases). V lost 7 bases and J lost 4, with 11 bases in between. CDR1 and CDR2 from the germline V gene are LNHDA and SQIVND (reference sequence). The CDR3 has 13 amino acids. The chain's CDR3 is CASTRGDNQPQHF. The CDR3 DNA is TGTGCCAGTACCCGGGGGGATAATCAGCCCCAGCATTTT.

This clonotype was seen only a few times. The J gene is TRBJ2-3, the V gene TRBV19; 7 bases match TRBD2. V lost 5 bases to trimming and J lost 5 bases; unmatched junction nucleotides: 10. CDR1 and CDR2 from the germline V gene are LNHDA and SQIVND (reference sequence). The CDR3 has 15 amino acids. CDR3: CASSPPAGVGDTQYF. DNA of the CDR3: TGTGCCAGTAGTCCTCCGGCGGGAGTCGGAGATACGCAGTATTTT.

This clonotype was detected many times. V and J are TRBV5-5 and TRBJ2-3; D call uncertain. V was clipped by 3 bases and J by 2 bases, with 10 bases between them. Germline loops: CDR1 SGHKS, CDR2 YYEKEE (reference sequence). CDR3 length: 14 amino acids. CDR3 sequence reads: CASSSDGFTDTQYF. CDR3 bases: TGTGCCAGCAGCTCGGACGGATTCACAGATACGCAGTATTTT.

This clonotype occurred a few times. The chain employs TRBV6-1 and TRBJ2-1; either TRBD1 or TRBD2 may supply D (5 bases each). With 6 bases removed from V and 0 bases from J, the gap between germline ends came to 21 bases. The CDR3 has 18 residues. In germline, CDR1 is MNHNS, CDR2 SASEGT. The CDR3 loop reads CASSPTPPGRLSYNEQFF. CDR3 DNA: TGTGCCAGCAGCCCAACCCCCCCGGGGCGCCTCTCCTACAATGAGCAGTTCTTC.

The chain uses TRBV10-2 and TRBJ2-1; the D gene is possibly TRBD2 (6 bases). Trimming removed 2 bases from V and 8 bases from J, with 16 bases in between. This CDR3 is 15 amino acids long. Germline V lookup: CDR1 WSHSY, CDR2 SAAADI. CDR3 sequence (DNA): TGCGCCAGCAGTGAGACTAGCCCACATAGGCATGAGCAGTTCTTC. Protein: CASSETSPHRHEQFF.

This clonotype came up many times. The chain links TRBV12-3 or TRBV12-4 to TRBJ1-1, with 7 bases lining up with TRBD1. The CDR3 loop spans 14 amino acids. Trimming removed 8 bases from V and 7 bases from J; junction bases left unmatched: 13. The CDR3 DNA is TGTGCCAGCCTTAAAGGGGGCTATTCGGTTGAAGCTTTCTTT. This translates into CASLKGGYSVEAFF.

This clonotype was recorded at least ten times. The chain is built from TRBV5-6 and TRBJ1-5; 9 bases are a match to TRBD1. J was trimmed by 3 bases and V by 4 bases; bases with no gene match: 5. Germline CDR1 SGHDT, CDR2 YYEEEE. The CDR3 has 15 residues. CDR3 nucleotides: TGTGCCAGCAGCCTGGGACAGGGCTACAATCAGCCCCAGCATTTT. It yields the protein CASSLGQGYNQPQHF. Looking up the rest from reference TRBV5-6 and TRBJ1-5 gives the full variable domain: DAGVTQSPTHLIKTRGQQVTLRCSPKSGHDTVSWYQQALGQGPQFIFQYYEEEERQRGNFPDRFSGHQFPNYSSELNVNALLLGDSALYLCASSLGQGYNQPQHFGDGTRLSIL.

V and J are TRBV6-5 and TRBJ1-5; 8 nucleotides agree with TRBD1. V was clipped by 4 bases and J by 7 bases; unmatched bases: 6. Looked up from germline, CDR1 is MNHEY and CDR2 is SVGAGI. This CDR3 comprises 14 residues. CDR3 residues: CASSWTGLGQPQHF. The DNA of the CDR3 is TGTGCCAGCAGTTGGACAGGGCTTGGACAGCCCCAGCATTTT.

The chain combines TRBV5-1 with TRBJ1-4; D is possibly TRBD1 (6 bases). The CDR3 is 14 amino acids. Germline CDR1 reads SGHRS; CDR2 reads YFSETQ. Trimming stripped 6 bases from V and 5 bases from J, with 14 bases between. The CDR3: CASTEGGANEKLFF. CDR3 bases: TGCGCCAGCACCGAAGGGGGGGCCAATGAAAAACTGTTTTTT.

This clonotype has ten or more counts. This rearrangement joins TRBV5-1 to TRBJ1-2; maybe TRBD1 (5 bases). Germline V lookup: CDR1 SGHRS, CDR2 YFSETQ. The germline V and J ends were trimmed by 0 bases and 7 bases, with 25 bases remaining between them. The CDR3 consists of 18 residues. CDR3 DNA: TGCGCCAGCAGCTTGGAGGGGTCGACAGCCCCGAGTGTGAGTGGCTACACCTTC. It specifies CASSLEGSTAPSVSGYTF.

This clonotype was counted many times. The rearrangement joins TRBV6-5 to TRBJ1-2; a weak D match, TRBD1 (5 bases). Germline CDR1 MNHEY, CDR2 SVGAGI. The CDR3 covers 13 residues. With 2 bases removed from V and 4 bases from J, the gap between germline ends came to 8 bases. The CDR3 spells CASSYEGTYGYTF. The DNA of the CDR3 is TGTGCCAGCAGTTACGAGGGGACCTATGGCTACACCTTC.

V and J are TRBV7-6 and TRBJ2-7; no clear D gene. The ends were cut back, 4 bases at V and 5 bases at J, with 15 bases in the middle. The CDR3 runs 14 residues. Germline CDR1 SGHVS, CDR2 FNYEAQ. The CDR3 sequence: CASSWDLKTHEQYF. DNA of the CDR3: TGTGCCAGCAGCTGGGATCTTAAAACCCACGAGCAGTACTTC.

This chain links TRBV27 with TRBJ1-1, with 7 bases identical to TRBD1. The CDR3 covers 12 residues. V shed 5 bases and J 11 bases; nucleotides not matched to a gene: 8. Germline V CDR1 and CDR2: MNHEY, SMNVEV (reference sequence). Written as DNA, the CDR3 is TGTGCCAGCAGTCCGGGGACAGAGGCGGCTTTCTTT. Translation: CASSPGTEAAFF.

The rearrangement joins TRBV6-5 to TRBJ2-3; D assignment may be TRBD1 or TRBD2 (5 bases each). Trimming cost V 2 bases and J 1 base, with 7 bases left between them. CDR1 and CDR2 from the germline V gene are MNHEY and SVGAGI. This CDR3 is 14 amino acids long. The CDR3 DNA reads TGTGCCAGCAGTTACATGGGGGGCACAGATACGCAGTATTTT. Translation: CASSYMGGTDTQYF.

This clonotype was found many times. V gene TRBV5-5 combines with J gene TRBJ1-1, with a weak D call TRBD1 (5 bases). Germline CDR1 SGHKS, CDR2 YYEKEE (reference sequence). With 0 bases removed from V and 0 bases from J, the gap between germline ends came to 9 bases. This CDR3 contains 15 residues. This CDR3 is CASSLGPTVNTEAFF. The CDR3 DNA sequence: TGTGCCAGCAGCTTGGGCCCGACAGTGAACACTGAAGCTTTCTTT.

The CDR3 spells CSVEDEKKGSYGYTF. CDR3 sequence (DNA): TGCAGCGTTGAAGATGAGAAGAAGGGGAGCTATGGCTACACCTTC. V and J are TRBV29-1 and TRBJ1-2, with D perhaps TRBD1 (5 bases). Trimming stripped 0 bases from V and 4 bases from J, with 15 bases between. The length of the CDR3 is 15 residues. Germline loops: CDR1 SQVTM, CDR2 ANQGSEA.

As for this clonotype: The germline gene is not matched at one end of the junction; a read error may be the cause. The chain carries TRBV20-1 and TRBJ2-1; TRBD2 matches at 10 bases. This CDR3 has 16 residues. The V gene's germline CDR1 is DFQATT and CDR2 SNEGSKA (reference sequence). The CDR3 protein is CCASIFSGRLQNEQFF. The CDR3 DNA reads as TGCTGTGCTAGTATCTTTAGCGGGAGGCTACAGAATGAGCAGTTCTTC.

The J gene is TRBJ2-1, the V gene TRBV7-2; D gene unclear. The V end lost 1 base, the J end lost 8 bases, and 18 bases lay between the germline ends. The CDR3 is 16 residues long. Germline CDR1 SGHTA, CDR2 FQGNSA. The CDR3: CASSLGPLHGAYEQFF. The CDR3 DNA follows: TGTGCCAGCAGCTTAGGACCCCTCCATGGAGCGTATGAGCAGTTCTTC.

This clonotype was found a few times. The chain employs TRBV10-3 and TRBJ2-3; 11 bases match TRBD2. Germline V gives CDR1 ENHRY, CDR2 SYGVKD. The length of the CDR3 is 16 residues. Trimming took 3 bases from V and 4 from J; bases not matched to a gene: 6. CDR3 bases: TGTGCCATCAGTGACCCGCTAGCGGGAGGTTCAGATACGCAGTATTTT. Translating it yields CAISDPLAGGSDTQYF.

This sequence joins TRBV7-9 and TRBJ2-7, with 10 bases matching TRBD1. The CDR3 totals 14 residues. After removal of 7 bases from V and 6 bases from J, the junction contained 9 bases not matched to a gene. Looked up from germline, CDR1 is SEHNR and CDR2 is FQNEAQ (reference sequence). CDR3 sequence reads: CASTDRDRGFEQYF. The DNA of the CDR3 is TGTGCCAGCACCGACCGGGACAGGGGTTTCGAGCAGTACTTC. Using reference TRBV7-9 and TRBJ2-7 for the parts outside the CDR3, the full variable domain is DTGVSQNPRHKITKRGQNVTFRCDPISEHNRLYWYRQTLGQGPEFLTYFQNEAQLEKSRLLSDRFSAERPKGSFSTLEIQRTEQGDSAMYLCASTDRDRGFEQYFGPGTRLTVT.

This clonotype was recorded a few times. The chain uses TRBV7-6 and TRBJ2-5, with D unclear. Germline CDR1 and CDR2: SGHVS and FNYEAQ. V gave up 2 bases and J gave up 2 bases, with 9 bases separating them. This CDR3 spans 14 amino acids. CDR3 sequence reads: CASSLLPNQETQYF. CDR3 bases: TGTGCCAGCAGCTTACTCCCTAATCAAGAGACCCAGTACTTC.